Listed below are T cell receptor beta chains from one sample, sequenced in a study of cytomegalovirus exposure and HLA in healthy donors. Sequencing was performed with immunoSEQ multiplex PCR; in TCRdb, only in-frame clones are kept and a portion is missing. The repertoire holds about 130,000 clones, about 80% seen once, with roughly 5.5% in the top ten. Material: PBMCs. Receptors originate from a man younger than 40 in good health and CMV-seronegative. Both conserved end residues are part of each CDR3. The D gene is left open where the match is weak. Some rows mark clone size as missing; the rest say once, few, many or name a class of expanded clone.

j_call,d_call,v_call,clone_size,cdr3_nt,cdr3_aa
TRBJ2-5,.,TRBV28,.,TGTGCCAGCAGCCGAAATGGGGCGGTAGAGACCCAGTACTTC,CASSRNGAVETQYF
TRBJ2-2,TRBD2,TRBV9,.,TGTGCCAGCAGCGAGACTAGCGGGGGCACCGGGGAGCTGTTTTTT,CASSETSGGTGELFF
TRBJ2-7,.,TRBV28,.,TGTGCCAGCAGCTCTTCCGGGGGACGTCCCTACGAGCAGTACTTC,CASSSSGGRPYEQYF
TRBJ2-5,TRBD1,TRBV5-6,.,TGTGCCAGCAGAACTGACAGGGGTGAAGAGACCCAGTACTTC,CASRTDRGEETQYF
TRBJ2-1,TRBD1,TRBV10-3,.,TGTGCCATCAGGGACAGGGGTTCGTACAATGAGCAGTTCTTC,CAIRDRGSYNEQFF
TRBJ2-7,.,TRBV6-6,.,TGTGCCAGCAGTTACCCCGACTCTGAGCAGTACTTC,CASSYPDSEQYF
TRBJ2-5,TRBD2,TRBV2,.,TGTGCCAGCAAACAGGGGCTAGCGGGAGGAAACCTGAGGGAGACCCAGTACTTC,CASKQGLAGGNLRETQYF
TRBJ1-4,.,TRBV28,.,TGTGCCAGCAGTTCAGTCCTGGGGGGGGCTGAAAAACTGTTTTTT,CASSSVLGGAEKLFF
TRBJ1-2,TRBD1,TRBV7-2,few,TGTGCCAGCAGCCCCCGACGCGACAGGGTTGGAAACTATGGCTACACCTTC,CASSPRRDRVGNYGYTF
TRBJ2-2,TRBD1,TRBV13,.,TGTGCCAGCAGCTGGGGGACAGGTGCGGCGTCCGGGGAGCTGTTTTTT,CASSWGTGAASGELFF
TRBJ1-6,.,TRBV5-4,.,TGTGCCAGCAGCTTGGCCGGAGGACTGAACAATTCACCCCTCCACTTT,CASSLAGGLNNSPLHF
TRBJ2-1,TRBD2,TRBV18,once,TGTGCCAGCTCAGCTCGACTAGCTTCCTCACCGAGTGAGCAGTTCTTC,CASSARLASSPSEQFF
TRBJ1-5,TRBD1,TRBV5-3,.,TGTGCCAGAAGCTTTGCGGACAGGGCCCAACCAAATAGCAATCAGCCCCAGCATTTT,CARSFADRAQPNSNQPQHF
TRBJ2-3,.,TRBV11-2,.,TGTGCCAGCAGCCTCCGTACAGGCGAGACACTTCAAACGCAGTATTTT,CASSLRTGETLQTQYF
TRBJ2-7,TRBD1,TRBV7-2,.,TGTGCCAGCAGCCGCCGGGACAGGGATTACGAGCAGTACTTC,CASSRRDRDYEQYF
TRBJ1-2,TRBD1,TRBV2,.,TGTGCCAGCAGTGGCAGACAGGGTTGGTATGGCTACACCTTC,CASSGRQGWYGYTF
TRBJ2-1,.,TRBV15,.,TGTGCCACCAGCAGGTCTCGGACTTCCGATGAGCAGTTCTTC,CATSRSRTSDEQFF
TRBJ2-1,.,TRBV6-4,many,TGTGCCAGCAGTGACGTTCCCAACAATGAGCAGTTCTTC,CASSDVPNNEQFF
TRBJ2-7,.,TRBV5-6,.,TGTGCCAGCAGCCTCAGCTCCTACGAGCAGTACTTC,CASSLSSYEQYF
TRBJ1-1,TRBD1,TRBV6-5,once,TGTGCCAGCAGTTACCCCGGGACAGGGGAGGCTTTCTTT,CASSYPGTGEAFF
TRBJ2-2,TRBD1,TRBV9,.,TGTGCCAGCAGCGGGGACAGACATAGTGGGGAGCTGTTTTTT,CASSGDRHSGELFF
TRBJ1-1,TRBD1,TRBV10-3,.,TGTGCCATCAGTGACAGGGGGGACACTGAAGCTTTCTTT,CAISDRGDTEAFF
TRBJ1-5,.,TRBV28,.,TGTGCCAGCAGTTCCCCCCCGAGGGCCGTCTCGGTAGGCAATCAGCCCCAGCATTTT,CASSSPPRAVSVGNQPQHF
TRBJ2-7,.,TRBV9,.,TGTGCCAGCAGCGCGGGAACTAGATCCGAGCAGTACTTC,CASSAGTRSEQYF
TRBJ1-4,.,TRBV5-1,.,TGCGCCAGCACTGGCATCGGGGATGAAAAACTGTTTTTT,CASTGIGDEKLFF
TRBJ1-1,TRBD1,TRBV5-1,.,TGCGCCAGCAGCCGCGGACAGGGGGCTTTGAACACTGAAGCTTTCTTT,CASSRGQGALNTEAFF
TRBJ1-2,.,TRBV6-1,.,TGTGCCAGCAGTGGCAACAGTAACTATGGCTACACCTTC,CASSGNSNYGYTF
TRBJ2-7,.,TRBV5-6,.,TGTGCCAGCAGCCCCTGGGTGGGGGGACAGAGCTCCTACGAGCAGTACTTC,CASSPWVGGQSSYEQYF
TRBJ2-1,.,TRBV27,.,TGTGCCAGCAGAACAGGGTGGAATGAGCAGTTCTTC,CASRTGWNEQFF
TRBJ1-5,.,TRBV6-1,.,TGTGCCAGCAGGCAGGGTGCCGATAGCAATCAGCCCCAGCATTTT,CASRQGADSNQPQHF
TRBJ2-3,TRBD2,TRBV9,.,TGTGCCAGCAGCCTCACGGGAGGTAGTGCAGATACGCAGTATTTT,CASSLTGGSADTQYF
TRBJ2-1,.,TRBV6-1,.,TGTGCCAGCAGTGGGGTGGGGGGTGGCGGGAATGAGCAGTTCTTC,CASSGVGGGGNEQFF
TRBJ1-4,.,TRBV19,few,TGTGCCAGTAGACAGGGACAAAGAGCAACTAATGAAAAACTGTTTTTT,CASRQGQRATNEKLFF
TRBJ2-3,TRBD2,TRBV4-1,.,TGCGCCAGCAGCCAAAACGTAGCGGGGGGAACAGATACGCAGTATTTT,CASSQNVAGGTDTQYF
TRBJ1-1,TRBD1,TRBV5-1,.,TGCGCCAGCCAGACAGGGGTAAACACTGAAGCTTTCTTT,CASQTGVNTEAFF
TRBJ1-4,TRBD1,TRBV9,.,TGTGCCAGCAGCCCAGGACAGGACAATGAAAAACTGTTTTTT,CASSPGQDNEKLFF
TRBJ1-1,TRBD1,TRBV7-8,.,TGTGCCAGCAGCCCCCGACAGGGGTTGGGGAGCACTGAAGCTTTCTTT,CASSPRQGLGSTEAFF
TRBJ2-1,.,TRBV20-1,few,TGCAGTGCTACCAGGGTCAATGAGCAGTTCTTC,CSATRVNEQFF
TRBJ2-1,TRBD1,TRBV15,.,TGTGCCACCCAGGGGAGACAGGGGCTCGATGAGCAGTTCTTC,CATQGRQGLDEQFF
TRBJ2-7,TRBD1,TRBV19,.,TGTGCCAGTAGTTCCGGGACAGCCTCCTACGAGCAGTACTTC,CASSSGTASYEQYF
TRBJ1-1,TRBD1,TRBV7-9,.,TGTGCCAGCAGCTTAGTAGGACAGGGGCCTGAAGCTTTCTTT,CASSLVGQGPEAFF
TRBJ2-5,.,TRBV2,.,TGTGCCAGCACTCTTAGCGGACCTGAAGAGACCCAGTACTTC,CASTLSGPEETQYF
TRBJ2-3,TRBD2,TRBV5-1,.,TGCGCCAGCAGCAATAGCGGGAGCACAGATACGCAGTATTTT,CASSNSGSTDTQYF
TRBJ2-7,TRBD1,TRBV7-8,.,TGTGCCAGCAGACGCCACCCGGGACAGGGGGCCTACGAGCAGTACTTC,CASRRHPGQGAYEQYF
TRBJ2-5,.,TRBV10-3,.,TGTGCCATCAGTGAGCCCAGCCGACTTGGTGAAGAGACCCAGTACTTC,CAISEPSRLGEETQYF
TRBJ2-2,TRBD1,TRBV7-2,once,TGTGCCAGCAGGTCCGGGACAGGGGGTCCCGGGGAGCTGTTTTTT,CASRSGTGGPGELFF
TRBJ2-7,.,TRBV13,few,TGTGCCAGCAGCTTAGGTATTGGAAGTGGGCGCGAGCAGTACTTC,CASSLGIGSGREQYF
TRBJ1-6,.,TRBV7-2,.,TGTGCCAGCAGCTCAGACGGAGGCAGCTCCTATAATTCACCCCTCCACTTT,CASSSDGGSSYNSPLHF
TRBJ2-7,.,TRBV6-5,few,TGTGCCAGCAGTTACTCCGTCTGGCAGACCTACGAGCAGTACTTC,CASSYSVWQTYEQYF
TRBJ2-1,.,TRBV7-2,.,TGTGCCAGCAGCTTAGCTAGCAATGAGCAGTTCTTC,CASSLASNEQFF
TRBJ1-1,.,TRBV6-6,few,TGTGCCAGCAGTCACGGGGGAAGCACTGAAGCTTTCTTT,CASSHGGSTEAFF
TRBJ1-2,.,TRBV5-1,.,TGCGCCAGCAGCTCCGTCCTCCTAGGCTATGGCTACACCTTC,CASSSVLLGYGYTF